This T cell receptor (beta chain) came from a study of response to subunit inactivated influenza vaccine. Of note for this clonotype: As yet, its antigen is unknown.

Notes on the study in general: Each seasonal flu vaccination may recruit only limited new T cells, authors suggested.

One entry per CDR3 protein results from TCRdb running MiXCR on the RT-PCR reads. The sample holds about 700,000 distinct CDR3 sequences, roughly 13% seen once. CDR3 length equals 14 residues. Trimming took 5 bases from V and 8 from J, leaving 18 bases between them. Germline V CDR1 and CDR2: DFQATT, SNEGSKA (reference sequence). The chain has TRBV20-1 and TRBJ1-4; TRBD1 might be the D (6 bases). Here the sequenced sample was PBMCs from blood, taken 14 to 15 days before vaccination. The sequence was collected from a man in his forties or fifties who received an inactivated influenza vaccine. CDR3 loop: CSAYRAVKEEKLFF. The CDR3 bases are TGCAGTGCTTACAGGGCGGTTAAGGAAGAAAAACTGTTTTTT.